These T cell receptor beta chains were read from a single sample in a study of CD8+ T cells in alopecia areata. Libraries were prepared by immunoSEQ multiplex PCR; TCRdb keeps only in-frame clonotypes and omits some of them. There are around 300,000 clones in the sample; 60% occur only once, and 0.75% to 0.95% lies in the top ten. The sequenced sample was CD4+ T cells sorted from blood, obtained at roughly week 52, from a patient treated with tofacitinib. The source of these receptors is a human donor with alopecia areata. CDR3s include the opening cysteine and the closing phenylalanine or tryptophan. The order of the fields is J gene, D gene, clone size, CDR3 length, V gene, CDR3 protein, CDR3 DNA. The D gene is left open where the match is weak. Some rows mark clone size as missing; the rest say once, few, many or name a class of expanded clone.

>TRBJ2-3|-|-|17|TRBV2
CASSGGGARLSTDTQYF
TGTGCCAGCAGTGGCGGTGGGGCACGTCTTAGCACAGATACGCAGTATTTT
>TRBJ2-1|-|few|12|TRBV18
CASSPTHNEQFF
TGTGCCAGCTCACCGACACACAATGAGCAGTTCTTC
>TRBJ1-1|-|-|14|TRBV7-2
CASRAFPGNTEAFF
TGTGCCAGCAGGGCTTTTCCAGGGAACACTGAAGCTTTCTTT
>TRBJ1-2|-|-|13|TRBV10-3
CAINTGTLYGYTF
TGTGCCATCAACACCGGGACTCTATATGGCTACACCTTC
>TRBJ2-5|-|many|16|TRBV4-1
CASSQANLGFGETQYF
TGCGCCAGCAGCCAAGCAAACCTAGGGTTCGGGGAGACCCAGTACTTC
>TRBJ1-4|-|-|16|TRBV25-1
CASSELLGNRNEKLFF
TGTGCCAGCAGTGAATTACTAGGGAACCGCAATGAAAAACTGTTTTTT
>TRBJ2-6|-|-|15|TRBV27
CASSSTGLGANVLTF
TGTGCCAGCAGTAGTACAGGGCTTGGGGCCAACGTCCTGACTTTC
>TRBJ1-5|-|few|13|TRBV15
CATSREGGRPQHF
TGTGCCACCAGCAGAGAAGGGGGAAGGCCCCAGCATTTT
>TRBJ2-7|TRBD1|-|17|TRBV11-2
CASSLPQSPGTGFEQYF
TGTGCCAGCAGCTTACCCCAAAGCCCCGGGACAGGGTTCGAGCAGTACTTC
>TRBJ1-1|-|once|14|TRBV5-1
CASSLDGRFTEAFF
TGCGCCAGCAGCTTGGACGGTAGATTCACTGAAGCTTTCTTT
>TRBJ1-5|-|-|15|TRBV25-1
CASSGTGRWDQPQHF
TGTGCCAGCAGTGGAACAGGGAGATGGGATCAGCCCCAGCATTTT
>TRBJ2-7|TRBD2|-|13|TRBV4-1
CASSQPGGLEQYF
TGCGCCAGCAGCCAACCGGGGGGACTCGAGCAGTACTTC
>TRBJ2-6|-|-|16|TRBV5-1
CASSGGLLSGANVLTF
TGCGCCAGCAGCGGGGGACTTCTCTCTGGGGCCAACGTCCTGACTTTC
>TRBJ1-4|-|-|15|TRBV7-9
CASSSYRGGGEKLFF
TGTGCCAGCAGCTCCTATCGGGGGGGCGGCGAAAAACTGTTTTTT
>TRBJ1-1|TRBD1|-|13|TRBV5-1
CASSVTGLSEAFF
TGCGCCAGCAGCGTGACAGGGCTCTCCGAAGCTTTCTTT
>TRBJ1-4|-|once|13|TRBV7-2
CASSTQTAEKLFF
TGTGCCAGCAGCACGCAAACGGCGGAAAAACTGTTTTTT
>TRBJ1-2|-|once|13|TRBV4-2
CASSQGALDGYTF
TGTGCCAGCAGCCAGGGAGCGTTGGATGGCTACACCTTC
>TRBJ2-7|-|-|16|TRBV11-3
CASSLVWANEGDEQYF
TGTGCCAGCAGCTTAGTATGGGCTAATGAGGGCGACGAGCAGTACTTC
>TRBJ1-2|TRBD1|-|16|TRBV5-4
CASSLAGGEGSYGYTF
TGTGCCAGCAGCTTGGCAGGGGGCGAGGGGAGCTATGGCTACACCTTC
>TRBJ2-7|-|-|17|TRBV15
CATSILSWGSDSYEQYF
TGTGCCACCAGTATACTCAGCTGGGGATCGGACTCATACGAGCAGTACTTC
>TRBJ2-5|-|few|15|TRBV7-8
CASSRRVIRSETQYF
TGTGCCAGCAGCCGTAGGGTAATTCGCTCGGAGACCCAGTACTTC
>TRBJ2-4|-|once|11|TRBV30
CAWSWENIQYF
TGTGCCTGGAGTTGGGAAAACATTCAGTACTTC
>TRBJ2-5|-|few|17|TRBV7-9
CASSLAARTGFAETQYF
TGTGCCAGCAGCTTGGCTGCCCGGACGGGCTTCGCGGAGACCCAGTACTTC
>TRBJ1-1|-|few|13|TRBV19
CASSIEARSEAFF
TGTGCCAGTAGTATAGAGGCTAGGTCTGAAGCTTTCTTT
>TRBJ2-5|-|few|15|TRBV18
CASSPQDSDQETQYF
TGTGCCAGCTCACCACAGGACAGCGACCAAGAGACCCAGTACTTC
>TRBJ1-5|-|-|13|TRBV2
CASNRGRDQPQHF
TGTGCCAGCAACCGAGGTCGGGATCAGCCCCAGCATTTT
>TRBJ1-2|-|-|17|TRBV5-1
CASSLRTGSGTFVGYTF
TGCGCCAGCAGCTTAAGAACTGGGTCAGGGACCTTCGTTGGCTACACCTTC
>TRBJ2-6|TRBD1|-|15|TRBV29-1
CSVGQGSSGANVLTF
TGCAGCGTGGGACAGGGGAGCTCTGGGGCCAACGTCCTGACTTTC
>TRBJ1-5|TRBD1|-|15|TRBV25-1
CASSERDSHNQPQHF
TGTGCCAGCAGTGAAAGGGACAGCCACAATCAGCCCCAGCATTTT
>TRBJ1-2|-|-|15|TRBV6-5
CASSRILTAAGGYTF
TGTGCCAGCAGTCGGATACTAACCGCGGCAGGTGGCTACACCTTC
>TRBJ2-5|TRBD2|few|15|TRBV11-2
CASSPERGGRETQYF
TGTGCCAGCAGCCCTGAGCGGGGGGGCCGGGAGACCCAGTACTTC
>TRBJ1-2|-|once|11|TRBV30
CAWSLNGGYTF
TGTGCCTGGAGTCTCAACGGTGGCTACACCTTC